The 10 T cell receptor beta chains presented below share a single source sample, sequenced in a study of control samples from healthy donors and cancer patients. Only in-frame clones appear in the TCRdb table, and some are missing; sequencing was by immunoSEQ multiplex PCR. The sample shows over 100,000 clones, 75% to 95% of them seen only once. Sequenced sample: blood. The source of these receptors is a man in his forties in good health.

The chain carries TRBV3-1 (or the pseudogene TRBV3-2) and TRBJ1-3, with a tentative D call TRBD1 (5 bases). Between the trimmed V and J ends, which lost 0 bases and 0 bases, there was a span of 15 bases. The CDR3 has 18 residues. Germline V gene data show CDR1 as LGHDT and CDR2 as YNNKEL (reference sequence). In nucleotides, the CDR3 is TGTGCCAGCAGCCAAGATTATCGGCAGGGAGGCTCTGGAAACACCATATATTTT. This codes for CASSQDYRQGGSGNTIYF.

The V call is TRBV19, the J call TRBJ1-4; D call uncertain. Germline CDR1 LNHDA, CDR2 SQIVND (reference sequence). With 3 bases removed from V and 8 bases from J, the gap between germline ends came to 16 bases. CDR3 length: 15 amino acids. CDR3 loop: CASSIRHREWEKLFF. DNA for the CDR3: TGTGCCAGTAGTATTAGACACCGGGAGTGGGAAAAACTGTTTTTT.

The chain has TRBV19 and TRBJ2-7, with 10 bases identical to TRBD1. Germline V CDR1 and CDR2: LNHDA, SQIVND (reference sequence). V shed 3 bases, J shed 6 bases, and the junction held 8 bases outside the gene matches. The CDR3 has 15 amino acids. The CDR3 DNA follows: TGTGCCAGTAGTATTAGACAGGGGGCTTTCGTCGAGCAGTACTTC. Protein sequence: CASSIRQGAFVEQYF. Supplemented by reference TRBV19 and TRBJ2-7, the full variable domain reads DGGITQSPKYLFRKEGQNVTLSCEQNLNHDAMYWYRQDPGQGLRLIYYSQIVNDFQKGDIAEGYSVSREKKESFPLTVTSAQKNPTAFYLCASSIRQGAFVEQYFGPGTRLTVT.

The gene calls are TRBV3-1 (or the pseudogene TRBV3-2) and TRBJ1-6; D not certain. The V end lost 0 bases, the J end lost 7 bases, and 13 bases lay between the germline ends. This CDR3 spans 16 amino acids. Germline CDR1 reads LGHDT; CDR2 reads YNNKEL (reference sequence). CDR3 DNA: TGTGCCAGCAGCCAAGAAGGGCTCCTTGCCAATTCACCCCTCCACTTT. Protein: CASSQEGLLANSPLHF.

V usage is TRBV5-1 and J usage is TRBJ1-1; 7 bases are shared with TRBD1. Germline assignment: CDR1 SGHRS and CDR2 YFSETQ. With V trimmed by 0 bases and J by 7 bases, 9 bases remained unmatched. The CDR3 consists of 15 residues. The CDR3 DNA follows: TGCGCCAGCAGCTTGGTAGGGGGCCCTTATGATGAAGCTTTCTTT. Translation: CASSLVGGPYDEAFF. The whole variable domain, remainder taken from reference TRBV5-1 and TRBJ1-1, is KAGVTQTPRYLIKTRGQQVTLSCSPISGHRSVSWYQQTPGQGLQFLFEYFSETQRNKGNFPGRFSGRQFSNSRSEMNVSTLELGDSALYLCASSLVGGPYDEAFFGQGTRLTVV.

The rearrangement links TRBV12-3 or TRBV12-4 to TRBJ1-6, with a tentative D call TRBD1 (6 bases). V was cut by 5 bases and J by 7 bases, with 9 bases left in between. The CDR3 is made up of 13 amino acids. The CDR3: CASSQTGNSPLHF. Written as DNA, the CDR3 is TGTGCCAGCAGTCAAACAGGGAATTCACCCCTCCACTTT.

The gene calls are TRBV7-3 and TRBJ2-3, with D perhaps matching TRBD2 (5 bases). The CDR3 is 14 amino acids. Trimming cost V 5 bases and J 5 bases, with 14 bases left between them. Germline loops: CDR1 SGHTA, CDR2 FQGTGA. The CDR3 DNA follows: TGTGCCAGCAGCGGACTTCTATCCGGAGATACGCAGTATTTT. Amino acids: CASSGLLSGDTQYF.

The chain uses TRBV5-4 and TRBJ1-3; D ambiguous. The V gene's germline CDR1 is SGHNT and CDR2 YYREEE (reference sequence). V was pared by 0 bases and J by 2 bases, with 9 bases between. The CDR3 has 15 residues. The CDR3 here is CASSLEGWTGNTIYF. The CDR3 coding sequence is TGTGCCAGCAGCTTGGAAGGGTGGACTGGAAACACCATATATTTT.

The chain recombines TRBV2 with TRBJ2-3; no clear D. The germline V and J ends were trimmed by 7 bases and 1 base, with 9 bases remaining between them. Per germline, CDR1 SNHLY and CDR2 FYNNEI. There are 13 residues in the CDR3. CDR3 nucleotide sequence: TGTGCCAGCAAAACGGTGGGCACAGATACGCAGTATTTT. This encodes CASKTVGTDTQYF.

The chain links TRBV27 to TRBJ2-1; D unclear. V lost 3 bases and J 4 bases, leaving 7 bases between the germline ends. Germline loops: CDR1 MNHEY, CDR2 SMNVEV (reference sequence). This CDR3 comprises 13 residues. The CDR3 protein is CASSFGPYNEQFF. The CDR3 nucleotides are TGTGCCAGCAGTTTTGGGCCATACAATGAGCAGTTCTTC.